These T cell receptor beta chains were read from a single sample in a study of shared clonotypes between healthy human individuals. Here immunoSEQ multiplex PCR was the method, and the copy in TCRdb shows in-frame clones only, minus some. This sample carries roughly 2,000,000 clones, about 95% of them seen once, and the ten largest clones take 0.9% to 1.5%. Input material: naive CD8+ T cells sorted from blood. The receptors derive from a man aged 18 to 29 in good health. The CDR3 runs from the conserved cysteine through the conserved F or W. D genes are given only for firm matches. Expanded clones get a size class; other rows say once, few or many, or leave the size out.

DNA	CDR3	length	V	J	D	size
TGTGCCAGCATCTATCCCCGAGAGGACACAGATACGCAGTATTTT	CASIYPREDTDTQYF	15	TRBV7-9	TRBJ2-3	NA	NA
TGTGCCTCTTGGACGGGGAACACTGAAGCTTTCTTT	CASWTGNTEAFF	12	TRBV19	TRBJ1-1	NA	NA
TGTGCCAGCAGCTCGGACGGGACCGGGGAGCTGTTTTTT	CASSSDGTGELFF	13	TRBV7-9	TRBJ2-2	NA	NA
TGTGCCAGCAGCTGGACTAGCGGGGGGCTAGACAATGAGCAGTTCTTC	CASSWTSGGLDNEQFF	16	TRBV5-4	TRBJ2-1	TRBD2	NA
TGTGCTAGTGGTGTCCCCCGACAGGGGCGCTACGAGCAGTACTTC	CASGVPRQGRYEQYF	15	TRBV12-5	TRBJ2-7	TRBD1	NA
TGTGCCAGCAGTTCAGGGGTCAGCTACGAGCAGTACTTC	CASSSGVSYEQYF	13	TRBV11-2	TRBJ2-7	NA	NA
TGTGCCAGCAGCTTAGGACCGGGACAGGCCTCCTACGAGCAGTACTTC	CASSLGPGQASYEQYF	16	TRBV7-8	TRBJ2-7	TRBD1	NA
TGTGCCAGCAGTCCCGGACTAGCAGGAGAGACCCAGTACTTC	CASSPGLAGETQYF	14	TRBV27	TRBJ2-5	TRBD2	NA
TGTGCCAGCAGCCCCGGGCGGGTGGGGCTGTCTGAAGCTTTCTTT	CASSPGRVGLSEAFF	15	TRBV6-5	TRBJ1-1	NA	NA
TGTGCCAGCAGCGTATATGGGACAGGGGAAGATACGCAGTATTTT	CASSVYGTGEDTQYF	15	TRBV9	TRBJ2-3	TRBD1	NA
TGTGCCAGCAGCTTCCCGGATCGTGGGGGAAACACAGATACGCAGTATTTT	CASSFPDRGGNTDTQYF	17	TRBV5-4	TRBJ2-3	NA	NA
TGTGCCAGCAGCTTGGAACTAGCGGCTTCCTACGAGCAGTACTTC	CASSLELAASYEQYF	15	TRBV5-6	TRBJ2-7	TRBD2	once
TGTGCCAGCAGTTACTCGTCAGCGTATGGCTACACCTTC	CASSYSSAYGYTF	13	TRBV6-5	TRBJ1-2	NA	NA
TGTGCCAGCAGCTTTGAATACAATGAGCAGTTCTTC	CASSFEYNEQFF	12	TRBV7-9	TRBJ2-1	NA	NA
TGCGCCTACAGGGGTAGGCAAGAGACCCAGTACTTC	CAYRGRQETQYF	12	TRBV5-1	TRBJ2-5	TRBD1	NA
TGCAGCGTTGATAGTCCTCTACCTGGAAACACCATATATTTT	CSVDSPLPGNTIYF	14	TRBV29-1	TRBJ1-3	NA	NA
TGTGCCAGCGGACAGGGGTTATACGAGCAGTACTTC	CASGQGLYEQYF	12	TRBV2	TRBJ2-7	TRBD1	once
TGTGCCTGGAGGCCCGTCGTTCGACCCCAGAAAGAGACCCAGTACTTC	CAWRPVVRPQKETQYF	16	TRBV30	TRBJ2-5	NA	NA
TGTGCCAGCAGCTTGGGACGGGGCATCGTGTACTTC	CASSLGRGIVYF	12	TRBV7-3	TRBJ2-7	NA	NA
TGTGCCAGCACCCCTATCCTGCAAGCGGCCTTACCGAACACCGGGGAGCTGTTTTTT	CASTPILQAALPNTGELFF	19	TRBV28	TRBJ2-2	NA	NA
TGTGCCAGCAGTGAAATCCAGCGCAACACCGGGGAGCTGTTTTTT	CASSEIQRNTGELFF	15	TRBV25-1	TRBJ2-2	NA	NA
TGTGCCAGCAGCCCTCTTGGAGGGGGCACTGAAGCTTTCTTT	CASSPLGGGTEAFF	14	TRBV6-6	TRBJ1-1	NA	NA
TGCGCCAGCAGCCCCTTGGCGGGAGGGAACTACGAGCAGTACTTC	CASSPLAGGNYEQYF	15	TRBV4-3	TRBJ2-7	TRBD2	once
TGTGCCAGCAGTTTTGCAGGGGACTATGGCTACACCTTC	CASSFAGDYGYTF	13	TRBV27	TRBJ1-2	NA	NA
TGTGCCAGCAGTTATCAAGGTCGTTCACCCCTCCACTTT	CASSYQGRSPLHF	13	TRBV6-5	TRBJ1-6	NA	NA
TGTGCCAGCAGTGAAGGAGGCGAGCAGTACTTC	CASSEGGEQYF	11	TRBV25-1	TRBJ2-7	NA	once
TGTGCCAGCAGCTTGGGCGCCAAGACAGGGAGGCGCAATCAGCCCCAGCATTTT	CASSLGAKTGRRNQPQHF	18	TRBV7-2	TRBJ1-5	TRBD1	NA
TGCGCCATCCCAGGGGACACCGGGGAGCTGTTTTTT	CAIPGDTGELFF	12	TRBV5-1	TRBJ2-2	NA	NA
TGCAGCGTTGAAGATCGTCCGGCGCAGTATTTT	CSVEDRPAQYF	11	TRBV29-1	TRBJ2-3	NA	NA
TGCGCCAGCAGCTTGGCACCGACGAACACTGAAGCTTTCTTT	CASSLAPTNTEAFF	14	TRBV5-1	TRBJ1-1	NA	NA
TGTGCCAGCAGTTTTCTGGGGTCCTACGAGCAGTACTTC	CASSFLGSYEQYF	13	TRBV27	TRBJ2-7	NA	NA
TGTGCCAGCAGCGTAGTTTTGGACTCATCTTTCGACGAGCAGTACTTC	CASSVVLDSSFDEQYF	16	TRBV9	TRBJ2-7	NA	NA
TGTGCCAGCGTTCAGGGGGCAGATACGCAGTATTTT	CASVQGADTQYF	12	TRBV6-1	TRBJ2-3	TRBD1	NA
TGTGCCAGTAGTATAGAAGAGGGTGGCGAGCAGTACTTC	CASSIEEGGEQYF	13	TRBV19	TRBJ2-7	NA	NA
TGTGCCAGCAGCTTAGCGTTCGGGGACCTGGCCTACGAGCAGTACTTC	CASSLAFGDLAYEQYF	16	TRBV7-9	TRBJ2-7	NA	NA